One sample yielded the 14 T cell receptor beta chains listed below, sequenced in a study of shared clonotypes between healthy human individuals. Positively selected for CCR7, the CD45RO-negative cells used as naive CD8 cells excluded terminally differentiated effector memory CD45RA+ cells. The assay was immunoSEQ multiplex PCR, and TCRdb's table has in-frame clones only and misses some. This table has 630,000 or so clones, 95% to 98% appearing once. The sample was naive CD8+ T cells sorted from blood. These receptors all come from a man between 25 and 39 years old in good health.

The CDR3 loop is CASSQGSWGGTDTQYF. The CDR3 coding sequence is TGTGCCAGCAGCCAAGGGTCTTGGGGGGGCACAGATACGCAGTATTTT. The chain joins TRBV14 to TRBJ2-3, with D possibly matching TRBD2 (6 bases). Germline V gene sequence: CDR1 SGHDN, CDR2 FVKESK. The V and J ends lost 1 base and 1 base respectively, with 12 bases between them. The CDR3 sequence is 16 residues long.

The chain couples TRBV27 to TRBJ2-3; perhaps TRBD2 as D (7 bases). V lost 3 bases to trimming and J lost 4 bases, with 20 bases between them. The germline V gene has CDR1 MNHEY and CDR2 SMNVEV (reference sequence). This CDR3 is built from 17 residues. CDR3 amino acids: CASSFPRGGGGPDTQYF. The CDR3 DNA sequence: TGTGCCAGCAGTTTCCCCCGAGGAGGGGGGGGTCCAGATACGCAGTATTTT.

The chain employs TRBV2 and TRBJ2-7; 10 bases are shared with TRBD2. Germline CDR1 and CDR2: SNHLY and FYNNEI. This CDR3 has 16 residues. Losses at the gene ends were 6 bases for V and 6 bases for J; bases not matched to a gene: 14. As DNA, the CDR3 is TGTGCCAGCAGACACATAATAGCGGGAGGCCCCGGCGAGCAGTACTTC. Residues: CASRHIIAGGPGEQYF.

V gene TRBV5-1 combines with J gene TRBJ2-3; 7 bases fit TRBD2. The CDR3 is 16 amino acids. Germline values: CDR1 SGHRS, CDR2 YFSETQ. Unmatched junction bases numbered 17, after V lost 7 bases and J lost 6 bases. The CDR3 region is CASSTVGGLVGDTQYF. CDR3 DNA sequence: TGCGCCAGCTCAACGGTGGGAGGACTAGTTGGGGATACGCAGTATTTT. Complete variable domain (other parts from reference TRBV5-1 and TRBJ2-3): KAGVTQTPRYLIKTRGQQVTLSCSPISGHRSVSWYQQTPGQGLQFLFEYFSETQRNKGNFPGRFSGRQFSNSRSEMNVSTLELGDSALYLCASSTVGGLVGDTQYFGPGTRLTVL.

The genes are TRBV5-1 and TRBJ2-3, with 9 bases identical to TRBD2. The CDR3 consists of 14 residues. Germline lookup yields CDR1 SGHRS and CDR2 YFSETQ. The J segment lost 5 bases and the V segment lost 3 bases, leaving 4 bases of the junction unmatched. This chain's CDR3 is CASSYLAGQDTQYF. The CDR3 DNA sequence: TGCGCCAGCAGCTATCTAGCGGGACAAGATACGCAGTATTTT.

Remarks on this clone: Other DNA sequences in the sample encode the same CDR3. The chain is built from TRBV28 and TRBJ2-7; D remains unclear. The CDR3 covers 14 residues. The germline V and J ends were trimmed by 6 bases and 2 bases, with 14 bases remaining between them. Germline V gene sequence: CDR1 MDHEN, CDR2 SYDVKM. The CDR3 bases are TGTGCCAGCAGCCCCCCCGGCCCTACCTACGAGCAGTACTTC. Protein product: CASSPPGPTYEQYF.

This chain uses TRBV11-2 with TRBJ2-1, with a weak D call TRBD2 (6 bases). Germline values: CDR1 SGHAT, CDR2 FQNNGV. The CDR3 extends over 13 amino acids. Trimming stripped 9 bases from V and 6 bases from J, with 15 bases between. CDR3: CASDYGDSNEQFF. The CDR3 nucleotides are TGTGCCAGTGACTACGGGGACTCCAATGAGCAGTTCTTC.

This rearrangement joins TRBV18 to TRBJ2-7; 10 nucleotides match TRBD2. The CDR3 consists of 14 residues. CDR1 is KGHSH, CDR2 LQKENI, per germline. Germline trimming cut 3 bases from V and 4 bases from J; bases unmatched to any gene: 3. CDR3 sequence: CASSPASGSYEQYF. The CDR3 coding sequence is TGTGCCAGCTCACCGGCTAGCGGGAGTTACGAGCAGTACTTC.

This chain joins TRBV27 and TRBJ2-7, with D possibly called TRBD1 or TRBD2 (5 bases each). The CDR3 is made up of 14 amino acids. V lost 7 bases, J lost 5 bases, and 18 bases lay in between. CDR1 is MNHEY and CDR2 is SMNVEV in the germline V gene (reference sequence). DNA of the CDR3: TGTGCCAGCAATCACCGGGGCAGGGACCACGAGCAGTACTTC. Translation: CASNHRGRDHEQYF.

The V gene is TRBV6-5, the J gene TRBJ2-7; tentative D call: TRBD2 (6 bases). The CDR3 runs to 14 residues. The germline gives CDR1 MNHEY, CDR2 SVGAGI. Trimming cost V 5 bases and J 2 bases, with 13 bases left between them. The CDR3 here is CASSQWDSAYEQYF. The CDR3 bases are TGTGCCAGCAGTCAATGGGACTCAGCCTACGAGCAGTACTTC.

This sequence joins TRBV27 and TRBJ1-2, with D tentatively TRBD1 (5 bases). This CDR3 has 17 amino acids. Germline assignment: CDR1 MNHEY and CDR2 SMNVEV (reference sequence). V gave up 6 bases and J gave up 7 bases, with 27 bases separating them. CDR3 in DNA: TGTGCCAGCAGGGCCAACGGGGGAGCGGCTATCCTAGGTGGCTACACCTTC. It encodes CASRANGGAAILGGYTF.

In DNA form, the CDR3 reads TGCAGCGCCCCTGGGTTGCCCTACAATGAGCAGTTCTTC. It encodes CSAPGLPYNEQFF. The V gene is TRBV29-1, the J gene TRBJ2-1; D gene uncertain. The V end was cut by 7 bases, the J end by 2 bases, with 12 bases between. Per the germline V gene, CDR1 is SQVTM and CDR2 is ANQGSEA. CDR3 size: 13 residues.

The genes are TRBV29-1 and TRBJ1-1; D not certain. The CDR3 is 11 amino acids. V gave up 7 bases and J gave up 5 bases, with 11 bases separating them. Germline CDR1 SQVTM, CDR2 ANQGSEA. The CDR3, as DNA: TGCAGCGCGGGGAGTGGGACTGAAGCTTTCTTT. This codes for CSAGSGTEAFF.

Remarks on this clone: The sample carries other DNA sequences with the same CDR3. The gene calls are TRBV27 and TRBJ2-3; D is ambiguous. The V gene lost 3 bases and the J gene lost 0 bases, with 4 bases spanning the gap. The CDR3 totals 13 residues. CDR1 is MNHEY, CDR2 SMNVEV, per germline (reference sequence). The chain's CDR3 is CASSFFSTDTQYF. The CDR3 DNA follows: TGTGCCAGCAGTTTCTTTAGCACAGATACGCAGTATTTT.